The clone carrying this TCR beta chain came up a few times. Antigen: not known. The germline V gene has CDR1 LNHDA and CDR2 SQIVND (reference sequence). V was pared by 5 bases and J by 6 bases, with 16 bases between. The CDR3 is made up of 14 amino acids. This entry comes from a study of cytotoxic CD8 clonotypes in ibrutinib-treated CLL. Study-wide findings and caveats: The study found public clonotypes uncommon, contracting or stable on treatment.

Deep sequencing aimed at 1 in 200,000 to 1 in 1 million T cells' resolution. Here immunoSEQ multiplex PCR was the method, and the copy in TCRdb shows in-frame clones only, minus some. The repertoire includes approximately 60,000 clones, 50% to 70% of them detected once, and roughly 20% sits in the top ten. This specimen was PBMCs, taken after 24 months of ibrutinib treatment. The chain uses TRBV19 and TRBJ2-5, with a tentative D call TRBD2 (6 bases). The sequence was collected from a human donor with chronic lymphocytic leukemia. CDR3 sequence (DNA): TGTGCCAGTAGTCCTAGCGAAGGCCGGCAGACCCAGTACTTC. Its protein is CASSPSEGRQTQYF.